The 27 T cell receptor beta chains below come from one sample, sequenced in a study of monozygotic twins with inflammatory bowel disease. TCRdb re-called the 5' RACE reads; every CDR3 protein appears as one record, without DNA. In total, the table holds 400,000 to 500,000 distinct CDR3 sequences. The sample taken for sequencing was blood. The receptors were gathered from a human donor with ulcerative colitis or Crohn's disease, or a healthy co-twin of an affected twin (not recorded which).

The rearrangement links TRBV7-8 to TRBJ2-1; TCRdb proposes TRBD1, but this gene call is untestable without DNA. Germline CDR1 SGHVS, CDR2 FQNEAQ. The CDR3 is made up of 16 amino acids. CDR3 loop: CASSPRGSVTGNEQFF.

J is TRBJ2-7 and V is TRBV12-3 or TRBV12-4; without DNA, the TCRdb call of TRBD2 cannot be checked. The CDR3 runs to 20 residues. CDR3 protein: CASSPSGLAGGFSLVYEQYF.

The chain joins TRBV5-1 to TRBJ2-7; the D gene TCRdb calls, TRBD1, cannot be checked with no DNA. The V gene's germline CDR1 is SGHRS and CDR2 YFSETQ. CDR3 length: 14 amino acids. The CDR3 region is CSSSLIGQGNEQYF. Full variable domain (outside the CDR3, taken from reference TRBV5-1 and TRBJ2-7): KAGVTQTPRYLIKTRGQQVTLSCSPISGHRSVSWYQQTPGQGLQFLFEYFSETQRNKGNFPGRFSGRQFSNSRSEMNVSTLELGDSALYLCSSSLIGQGNEQYFGPGTRLTVT.

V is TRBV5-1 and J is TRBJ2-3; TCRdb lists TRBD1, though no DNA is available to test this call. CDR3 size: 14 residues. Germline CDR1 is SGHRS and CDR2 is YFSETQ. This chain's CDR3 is CASRTDRAPDTQYF. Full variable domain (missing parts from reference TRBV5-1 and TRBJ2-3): KAGVTQTPRYLIKTRGQQVTLSCSPISGHRSVSWYQQTPGQGLQFLFEYFSETQRNKGNFPGRFSGRQFSNSRSEMNVSTLELGDSALYLCASRTDRAPDTQYFGPGTRLTVL.

The CDR3 loop reads CASSQDASGGPGETQYF. The gene calls are TRBV4-2 and TRBJ2-5; absent DNA, TCRdb's TRBD2 call cannot be checked. Germline values: CDR1 LGHNA, CDR2 YNFKEQ. CDR3 length: 17 residues.

CDR3 sequence reads: CASSFAGAREQYF. The J gene is TRBJ2-7, the V gene TRBV7-6; TCRdb's D call, TRBD1, is unchecked because there is no DNA. CDR1 SGHVS and CDR2 FNYEAQ come from the germline V gene. The CDR3 has 13 amino acids.

This CDR3 reads CSARSTGDHNYGYTF. This chain uses TRBV20-1 with TRBJ1-2; the D call from TCRdb, TRBD1, cannot be confirmed without DNA. The CDR3 spans 15 residues. Germline V lookup: CDR1 DFQATT, CDR2 SNEGSKA (reference sequence).

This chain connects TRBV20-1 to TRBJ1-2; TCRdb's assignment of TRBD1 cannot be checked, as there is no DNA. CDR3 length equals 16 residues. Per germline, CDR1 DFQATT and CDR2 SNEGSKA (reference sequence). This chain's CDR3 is CSARDQTGANAYGYTF.

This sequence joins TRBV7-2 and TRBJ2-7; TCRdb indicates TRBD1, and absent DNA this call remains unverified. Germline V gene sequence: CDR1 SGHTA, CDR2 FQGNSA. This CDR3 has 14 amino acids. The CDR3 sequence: CASRSPRGEREQYF.

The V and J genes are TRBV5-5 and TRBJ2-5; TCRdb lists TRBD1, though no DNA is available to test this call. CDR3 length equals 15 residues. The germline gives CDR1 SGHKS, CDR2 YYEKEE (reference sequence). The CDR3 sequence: CASRRFRDRQETQYF.

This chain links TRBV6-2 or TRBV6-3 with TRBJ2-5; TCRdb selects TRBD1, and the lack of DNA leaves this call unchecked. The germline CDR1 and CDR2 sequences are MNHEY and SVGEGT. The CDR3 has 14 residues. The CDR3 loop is CASSRDRGKETQYF.

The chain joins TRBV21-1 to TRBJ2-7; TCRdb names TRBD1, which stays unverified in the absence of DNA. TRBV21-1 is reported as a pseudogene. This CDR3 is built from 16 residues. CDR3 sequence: CASSKVGAPSWYEQYF.

This CDR3 reads CASSTHGGNEQYF. The chain recombines TRBV28 with TRBJ2-7; TCRdb returns TRBD1, unconfirmable since there is no DNA. From germline, CDR1 is MDHEN and CDR2 SYDVKM. CDR3 length equals 13 residues.

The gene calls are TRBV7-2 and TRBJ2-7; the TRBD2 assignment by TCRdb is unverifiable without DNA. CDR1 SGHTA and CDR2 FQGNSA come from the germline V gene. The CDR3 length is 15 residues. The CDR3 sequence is CASSLGAGGWNEQYF.

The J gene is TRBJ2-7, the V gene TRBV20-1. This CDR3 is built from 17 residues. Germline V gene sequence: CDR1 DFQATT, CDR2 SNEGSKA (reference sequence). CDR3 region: CSARDTKDERKFYEQYF.

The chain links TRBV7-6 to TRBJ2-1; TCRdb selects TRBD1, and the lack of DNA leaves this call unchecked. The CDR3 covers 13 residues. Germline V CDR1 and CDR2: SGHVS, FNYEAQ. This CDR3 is CASSHRADREQFF.

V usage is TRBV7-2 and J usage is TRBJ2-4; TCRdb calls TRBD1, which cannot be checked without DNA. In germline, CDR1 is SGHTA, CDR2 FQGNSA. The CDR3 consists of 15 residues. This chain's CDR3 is CASSLARVAKNIQYF. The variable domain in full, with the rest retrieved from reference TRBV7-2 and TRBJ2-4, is GAGVSQSPSNKVTEKGKDVELRCDPISGHTALYWYRQSLGQGLEFLIYFQGNSAPDKSGLPSDRFSAERTGGSVSTLTIQRTQQEDSAVYLCASSLARVAKNIQYFGAGTRLSVL.

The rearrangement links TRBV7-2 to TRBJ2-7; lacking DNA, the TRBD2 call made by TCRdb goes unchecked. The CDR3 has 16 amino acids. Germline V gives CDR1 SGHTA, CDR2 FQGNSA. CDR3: CASSYRLTSPLNEQYF.

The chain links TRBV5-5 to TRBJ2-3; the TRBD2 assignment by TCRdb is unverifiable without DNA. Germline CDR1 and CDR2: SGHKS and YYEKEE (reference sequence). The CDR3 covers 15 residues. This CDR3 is CASSRQRGVTDTQYF.

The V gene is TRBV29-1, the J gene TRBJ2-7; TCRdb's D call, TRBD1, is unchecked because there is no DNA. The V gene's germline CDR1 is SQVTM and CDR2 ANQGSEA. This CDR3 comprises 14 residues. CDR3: CSVIDRAGSYEQYF.

CDR3 region: CASTPGTGGSQPQHF. The chain joins TRBV6-2 or TRBV6-3 to TRBJ1-5; TCRdb designates TRBD1, a call that cannot be tested without DNA. CDR3 length equals 15 residues. CDR1 and CDR2 (germline): MNHEY, SVGEGT.

CDR3 protein: CASRPPGAYNEKLFF. V gene TRBV6-1 combines with J gene TRBJ1-4; TCRdb indicates TRBD1, and absent DNA this call remains unverified. This CDR3 contains 15 residues. Germline lookup yields CDR1 MNHNS and CDR2 SASEGT.

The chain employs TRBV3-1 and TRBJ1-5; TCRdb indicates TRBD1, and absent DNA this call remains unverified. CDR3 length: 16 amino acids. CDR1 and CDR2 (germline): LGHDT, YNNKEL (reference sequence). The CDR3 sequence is CASSQGGGFSNQPQHF. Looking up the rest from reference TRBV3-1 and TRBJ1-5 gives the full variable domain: DTAVSQTPKYLVTQMGNDKSIKCEQNLGHDTMYWYKQDSKKFLKIMFSYNNKELIINETVPNRFSPKSPDKAHLNLHINSLELGDSAVYFCASSQGGGFSNQPQHFGDGTRLSIL.

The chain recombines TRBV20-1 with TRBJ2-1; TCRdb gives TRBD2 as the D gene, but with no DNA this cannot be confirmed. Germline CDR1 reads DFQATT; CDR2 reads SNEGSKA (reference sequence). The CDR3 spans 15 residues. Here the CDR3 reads CSLVPMGPVSNEQFF.

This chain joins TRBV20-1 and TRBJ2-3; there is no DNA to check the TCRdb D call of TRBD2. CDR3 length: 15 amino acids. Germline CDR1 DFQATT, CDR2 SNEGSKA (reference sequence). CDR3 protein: CSARVLAGEIDTQYF.

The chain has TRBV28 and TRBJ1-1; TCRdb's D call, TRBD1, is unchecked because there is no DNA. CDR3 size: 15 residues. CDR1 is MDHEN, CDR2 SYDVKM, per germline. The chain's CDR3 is CASRNPGGGWTEAFF.

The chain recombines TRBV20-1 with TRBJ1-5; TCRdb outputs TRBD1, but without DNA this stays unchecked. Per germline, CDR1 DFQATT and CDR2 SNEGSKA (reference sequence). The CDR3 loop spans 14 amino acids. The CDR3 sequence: CSALRGGRNQPQHF.